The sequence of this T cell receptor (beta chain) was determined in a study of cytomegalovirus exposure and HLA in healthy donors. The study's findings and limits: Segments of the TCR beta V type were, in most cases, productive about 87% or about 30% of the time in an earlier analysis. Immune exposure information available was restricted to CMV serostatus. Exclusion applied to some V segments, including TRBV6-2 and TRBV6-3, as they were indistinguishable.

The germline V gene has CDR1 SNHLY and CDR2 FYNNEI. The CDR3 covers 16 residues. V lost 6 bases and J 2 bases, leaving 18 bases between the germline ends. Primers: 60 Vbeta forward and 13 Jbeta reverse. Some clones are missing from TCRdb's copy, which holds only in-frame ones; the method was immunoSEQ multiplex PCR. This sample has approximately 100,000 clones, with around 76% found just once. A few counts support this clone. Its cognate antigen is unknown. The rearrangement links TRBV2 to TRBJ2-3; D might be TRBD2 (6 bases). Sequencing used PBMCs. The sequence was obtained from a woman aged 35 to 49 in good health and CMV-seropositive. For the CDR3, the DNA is TGTGCCAGCAGGCAAACGGGACTCCTTTCCACAGATACGCAGTATTTT. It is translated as CASRQTGLLSTDTQYF.